The 23 T cell receptor beta chains in this list originate from one sample, sequenced in a study of TIL therapy for anti-PD-1-resistant metastatic lung cancer (dated by TCRdb to the early 2020s). The intended sense of this specimen's time point label: pre-treatment sample, taken before nivolumab and TIL therapy. TCR beta CDR3 regions were amplified from genomic DNA by bias-controlled multiplex PCR with the immunoSEQ v3 hsTCRB kit. In its TCRdb copy, this immuneACCESS table keeps in-frame sequences only and misses some clones. Where compared with another copy, unresolved V genes explain less than half of these, and the others have no known cause. In this sample the table shows around 33,000 clones, 74% of which occur a single time. Together, the top ten hold less than 3% of the sample. Sequenced material: blood, taken at baseline. Source of these receptors: a woman between 30 and 80 years old with non-small cell lung cancer.

The chain recombines TRBV2 with TRBJ2-7, with 14 bases matching TRBD2. CDR1 is SNHLY and CDR2 is FYNNEI in the germline V gene. The CDR3 totals 18 residues. V gave up 4 bases and J gave up 6 bases; unmatched junction bases: 14. CDR3 nucleotide sequence: TGTGCCAGCAGTGTGCAGTTGGAGGGACTAGCGGGAGTGGTCGAGCAGTACTTC. Its protein product is CASSVQLEGLAGVVEQYF.

The chain employs TRBV10-3 and TRBJ2-3; 12 nucleotides align to TRBD1. CDR3 length equals 18 residues. After removal of 6 bases from V and 4 bases from J, the junction contained 14 bases not matched to a gene. Germline V gives CDR1 ENHRY, CDR2 SYGVKD. Written as DNA, the CDR3 is TGTGCCATCAGAGGGGGACAGGGGGCTACATGGGGCCCAGATACGCAGTATTTT. The encoded protein is CAIRGGQGATWGPDTQYF.

The J gene is TRBJ2-2, the V gene TRBV6-5; D is unresolved. Trimming took 4 bases from V and 4 from J, leaving 7 bases between them. CDR1 MNHEY and CDR2 SVGAGI come from the germline V gene. The CDR3 loop spans 13 amino acids. The CDR3 region has the DNA TGTGCCAGCAGTTGGGTTGGCACCGGGGAGCTGTTTTTT. Encoded protein: CASSWVGTGELFF.

This sequence joins TRBV29-1 and TRBJ1-4, with 9 bases that match TRBD1. Germline loops: CDR1 SQVTM, CDR2 ANQGSEA. The V segment lost 6 bases and the J segment 8 bases; nucleotides outside the gene matches: 4. The CDR3 runs 12 residues. The CDR3 region is CSVGQGQEKLFF. CDR3 sequence (DNA): TGCAGCGTCGGACAGGGGCAAGAAAAACTGTTTTTT.

The chain has TRBV6-5 and TRBJ2-1; perhaps TRBD2 as D (6 bases). Germline assignment: CDR1 MNHEY and CDR2 SVGAGI. Between the trimmed V and J ends, which lost 5 bases and 4 bases, there was a span of 9 bases. This CDR3 comprises 13 residues. Here the CDR3 DNA reads TGTGCCAGCAGTCCAGGAGGGTACAATGAGCAGTTCTTC. Translation gives CASSPGGYNEQFF.

V is TRBV27 and J is TRBJ2-7; D may be TRBD1 or TRBD2 (5 bases each). Trimming took off 3 bases at V and 4 bases at J, with 10 bases between the two ends. The CDR3 loop spans 13 amino acids. The germline V gene encodes CDR1 MNHEY and CDR2 SMNVEV (reference sequence). CDR3 DNA: TGTGCCAGCAGTTTGGGACGGGGATACGAGCAGTACTTC. Residues: CASSLGRGYEQYF.

The chain joins TRBV7-9 to TRBJ1-1, with TRBD1 matching 10 bases. V trimming: 0 bases; J trimming: 7 bases; junction bases outside the gene matches: 2. This CDR3 has 14 amino acids. Germline V CDR1 and CDR2: SEHNR, FQNEAQ (reference sequence). CDR3 nucleotides: TGTGCCAGCAGCTTAGCGACAGGGGGCGGTGAAGCTTTCTTT. Protein: CASSLATGGGEAFF.

This clone was counted only a few times. The rearrangement joins TRBV2 to TRBJ2-7; tentatively, D is TRBD1 (5 bases). Looked up from germline, CDR1 is SNHLY and CDR2 is FYNNEI. The CDR3 has 12 residues. Trimming pared 6 bases from V and 3 bases from J, leaving 9 bases between. The CDR3 bases are TGTGCCAGCAGCCTAGGGGACTACGAGCAGTACTTC. Amino acid sequence: CASSLGDYEQYF.

V is TRBV10-3 and J is TRBJ2-3, with a weak D call TRBD1 (6 bases). V shed 2 bases and J shed 6 bases, with 9 bases lying between them. Germline V gene lookup returns CDR1 ENHRY and CDR2 SYGVKD. This CDR3 has 13 amino acids. The DNA of the CDR3 is TGTGCCATCAGTGAGACAGGGTTGGATACGCAGTATTTT. Translated: CAISETGLDTQYF.

The chain joins TRBV10-3 to TRBJ2-1; no definite D call. Germline CDR1 reads ENHRY; CDR2 reads SYGVKD. Trimming stripped 10 bases from V and 7 bases from J, with 5 bases between. CDR3 size: 9 residues. In DNA, the CDR3 is TGTGCCAGAGCGAATGAGCAGTTCTTC. This gives the protein CARANEQFF.

The chain recombines TRBV10-2 with TRBJ2-6, with D unclear. The CDR3 consists of 15 residues. Trimming cost V 6 bases and J 0 bases, with 9 bases left between them. Per the germline V gene, CDR1 is WSHSY and CDR2 is SAAADI. The CDR3 loop is CASSDISSGANVLTF. CDR3 DNA sequence: TGCGCCAGCAGCGATATTAGCTCTGGGGCCAACGTCCTGACTTTC.

This clone qualifies as medium-sized. The chain employs TRBV19 and TRBJ1-3; 9 nucleotides match TRBD1. The V segment lost 4 bases and the J segment 2 bases; nucleotides outside the gene matches: 9. The CDR3 has 17 residues. CDR1 and CDR2 (germline): LNHDA, SQIVND (reference sequence). CDR3 region: CASSTPRTGGAGNTIYF. CDR3 sequence (DNA): TGTGCCAGTAGTACTCCGAGAACAGGGGGCGCTGGAAACACCATATATTTT.

The V call is TRBV9, the J call TRBJ2-1; TRBD2 agrees at 8 bases. Germline CDR1 reads SGDLS; CDR2 reads YYNGEE. This CDR3 region has 14 residues. The V gene end was trimmed by 0 bases and the J gene end by 9 bases; junction bases not matched to a gene: 5. CDR3 sequence: CASSVDGRAGEQFF. The CDR3 DNA follows: TGTGCCAGCAGCGTAGACGGGAGGGCCGGTGAGCAGTTCTTC.

The chain employs TRBV11-3 and TRBJ2-5; 14 bases are shared with TRBD2. The CDR3 has 16 amino acids. Germline lookup yields CDR1 SGHNT and CDR2 YENEEA. The V gene end was trimmed by 1 base and the J gene end by 3 bases; junction bases not matched to a gene: 1. The DNA for the CDR3 is TGTGCCAGCAGCTTAGGGGGACTAGCGGGAGAAGAGACCCAGTACTTC. It yields the protein CASSLGGLAGEETQYF.

The chain uses TRBV5-6 and TRBJ2-1, with 11 bases fitting TRBD2. V lost 4 bases, J lost 8 bases, and 8 bases stayed unmatched. The CDR3 totals 15 residues. CDR1 SGHDT and CDR2 YYEEEE come from the germline V gene. The CDR3 reads CASSRTSGRRDEQFF. The CDR3 DNA is TGTGCCAGCAGCCGTACTAGCGGGAGAAGGGATGAGCAGTTCTTC.

The chain links TRBV4-1 to TRBJ2-1; D may be TRBD2 (5 bases). The ends were cut back, 0 bases at V and 4 bases at J, with 10 bases in the middle. CDR3 length: 15 amino acids. Germline V gene lookup returns CDR1 MGHRA and CDR2 YSYEKL. CDR3 amino acids: CASSQEESGYNEQFF. The CDR3 DNA follows: TGCGCCAGCAGCCAAGAAGAGAGCGGATACAATGAGCAGTTCTTC.

CDR3 nucleotide sequence: TGTGCCAGCAGCCAAGATCAGGTAGCGGGAGTACCCTACAATGAGCAGTTCTTC. Translated: CASSQDQVAGVPYNEQFF. V is TRBV4-2 and J is TRBJ2-1; TRBD2 matches 9 bases. J was trimmed by 2 bases and V by 0 bases; bases with no gene match: 8. Germline assignment: CDR1 LGHNA and CDR2 YNFKEQ. The CDR3 spans 18 residues.

This chain links TRBV7-9 with TRBJ2-4, with 7 bases fitting TRBD1. Trimming at V came to 1 base and at J to 0 bases, leaving 12 bases not matched to a gene. The CDR3 has 19 amino acids. From germline, CDR1 is SEHNR and CDR2 FQNEAQ (reference sequence). The CDR3 loop reads CASSLVTGANSLAKNIQYF. The CDR3 DNA reads as TGTGCCAGCAGCTTAGTTACAGGGGCCAATTCTCTAGCCAAAAACATTCAGTACTTC.

This rearrangement joins TRBV18 to TRBJ2-3; TRBD1 is a possible D gene (6 bases). The CDR3 loop spans 14 amino acids. CDR1 is KGHSH, CDR2 LQKENI, per germline. V gave up 3 bases and J gave up 1 base, with 8 bases separating them. This CDR3 reads CASSPRQGTDTQYF. The CDR3 DNA reads as TGTGCCAGCTCACCGCGACAGGGCACAGATACGCAGTATTTT.

The J gene is TRBJ1-2, the V gene TRBV7-6; tentatively, D is TRBD1 (6 bases). The CDR3 extends over 15 amino acids. Between the trimmed V and J ends, which lost 0 bases and 3 bases, there was a span of 11 bases. Looked up from germline, CDR1 is SGHVS and CDR2 is FNYEAQ. CDR3 nucleotides: TGTGCCAGCAGCTTAGCGCTAGGGGGGGACTATGGCTACACCTTC. It codes for CASSLALGGDYGYTF.

The chain couples TRBV4-2 to TRBJ2-7; D ambiguous. V lost 2 bases and J 5 bases, leaving 10 bases between the germline ends. Germline CDR1 is LGHNA and CDR2 is YNFKEQ. This CDR3 comprises 13 residues. CDR3 residues: CASSQRQFDEQYF. The CDR3 DNA reads TGTGCCAGCAGCCAAAGGCAGTTCGACGAGCAGTACTTC.

The chain links TRBV27 to TRBJ1-4; 9 bases match TRBD1. Trimming took 5 bases from V and 8 from J; bases not matched to a gene: 9. CDR3 size: 15 residues. Germline lookup yields CDR1 MNHEY and CDR2 SMNVEV (reference sequence). CDR3 loop: CASSRVGTGSEKLFF. The CDR3 coding sequence is TGTGCCAGCAGTCGGGTGGGGACAGGGAGCGAAAAACTGTTTTTT.

The chain is built from TRBV7-2 and TRBJ2-2, with D hard to call. V lost 5 bases and J lost 3, with 10 bases in between. From germline, CDR1 is SGHTA and CDR2 FQGNSA. CDR3 length: 14 residues. For the CDR3, the DNA is TGTGCCAGCAGCCTAGACCAGTACACCGGGGAGCTGTTTTTT. Translated, it gives CASSLDQYTGELFF. The whole variable domain, filled in from reference TRBV7-2 and TRBJ2-2, reads GAGVSQSPSNKVTEKGKDVELRCDPISGHTALYWYRQSLGQGLEFLIYFQGNSAPDKSGLPSDRFSAERTGGSVSTLTIQRTQQEDSAVYLCASSLDQYTGELFFGEGSRLTVL.